One sample yielded the 8 T cell receptor beta chains listed below, sequenced in a study of cytomegalovirus exposure and HLA in healthy donors. The primer mix had 60 Vbeta and 13 Jbeta primers. TCRdb's copy holds only in-frame clones and misses some; the assay was immunoSEQ multiplex PCR. Of 120,000 to 150,000 clones listed, 73% are singletons. Sequenced: PBMCs. The receptors here all came from a human donor in good health.

This sequence joins TRBV13 and TRBJ2-2; the match to TRBD2 covers 8 bases. CDR3 size: 13 residues. J gave up 9 bases and V 5 bases, and 5 bases lay outside the gene matches. The germline CDR1 and CDR2 sequences are PRHDT and FYEKMQ (reference sequence). The CDR3 nucleotides read TGTGCCAGCAGCCAGGGACTAGGCAGGGAGCTGTTTTTT. Its translation is CASSQGLGRELFF.

As for this clone: The identical CDR3 is also encoded by other nucleotide sequences in the sample. The chain joins TRBV27 to TRBJ2-1, with a tentative D call TRBD2 (6 bases). V shed 8 bases and J shed 1 base, with 12 bases lying between them. Per the germline V gene, CDR1 is MNHEY and CDR2 is SMNVEV (reference sequence). The CDR3 sequence is 14 residues long. The CDR3 loop reads CASSSGGSYNEQFF. CDR3 DNA: TGTGCCAGCTCCAGCGGAGGGTCCTACAATGAGCAGTTCTTC.

The rearrangement joins TRBV7-8 to TRBJ2-3, with 12 bases lining up with TRBD2. V lost 3 bases and J lost 3; bases outside the gene matches: 4. The CDR3 covers 16 residues. In germline, CDR1 is SGHVS, CDR2 FQNEAQ. CDR3 in amino acids: CASSFRLAGATDTQYF. As DNA, the CDR3 is TGTGCCAGCAGCTTCAGACTAGCGGGAGCGACAGATACGCAGTATTTT.

V usage is TRBV7-9 and J usage is TRBJ2-7; the match to TRBD2 covers 12 bases. The CDR3 is 16 amino acids. The junction had 6 bases not matched to a gene; V was cut back by 1 base and J by 5 bases. Germline CDR1 is SEHNR and CDR2 is FQNEAQ (reference sequence). The CDR3 protein is CASSLVSSGGVNEQYF. CDR3 nucleotide sequence: TGTGCCAGCAGCTTAGTTTCTAGCGGGGGGGTCAACGAGCAGTACTTC.

This clone was picked up one time. The chain uses TRBV28 and TRBJ2-7; a possible D gene is TRBD1 (5 bases). Trimming took off 5 bases at V and 0 bases at J, with 5 bases between the two ends. The CDR3 has 12 residues. Per the germline V gene, CDR1 is MDHEN and CDR2 is SYDVKM. CDR3 protein: CASSQGSYEQYF. CDR3 sequence (DNA): TGTGCCAGCAGTCAGGGCTCCTACGAGCAGTACTTC.

J is TRBJ2-1 and V is TRBV7-9; a weak D match, TRBD2 (5 bases). V was shortened by 6 bases and J by 9 bases, with 12 bases between the two germline ends. This CDR3 contains 12 residues. Germline CDR1 SEHNR, CDR2 FQNEAQ (reference sequence). The DNA for the CDR3 is TGTGCCAGCAGTGTGGGCCGGGGTGAGCAGTTCTTC. As protein: CASSVGRGEQFF. The full variable domain, its missing parts supplied by reference TRBV7-9 and TRBJ2-1, is DTGVSQNPRHKITKRGQNVTFRCDPISEHNRLYWYRQTLGQGPEFLTYFQNEAQLEKSRLLSDRFSAERPKGSFSTLEIQRTEQGDSAMYLCASSVGRGEQFFGPGTRLTVL.

This chain joins TRBV19 and TRBJ2-1, with 7 positions matching TRBD1. The CDR3 loop spans 16 amino acids. Per germline, CDR1 LNHDA and CDR2 SQIVND (reference sequence). Trimming cost V 5 bases and J 0 bases; bases outside gene matches: 7. The CDR3 coding sequence is TGTGCCAGTAGTCCTAGGACAGGAAGCTCCTACAATGAGCAGTTCTTC. It specifies CASSPRTGSSYNEQFF. The whole variable domain, filled in from reference TRBV19 and TRBJ2-1, reads DGGITQSPKYLFRKEGQNVTLSCEQNLNHDAMYWYRQDPGQGLRLIYYSQIVNDFQKGDIAEGYSVSREKKESFPLTVTSAQKNPTAFYLCASSPRTGSSYNEQFFGPGTRLTVL.

This clone has more than one count but fewer than ten. The chain carries TRBV15 and TRBJ2-7; D perhaps matches TRBD1 (6 bases). This CDR3 has 15 amino acids. Germline CDR1 reads LNHNV; CDR2 reads YYDKDF (reference sequence). Trimming took off 2 bases at V and 4 bases at J, with 15 bases between the two ends. The CDR3 DNA is TGTGCCACCAGCAGAAATCCGGGACAACTTTACGAGCAGTACTTC. It yields the protein CATSRNPGQLYEQYF.